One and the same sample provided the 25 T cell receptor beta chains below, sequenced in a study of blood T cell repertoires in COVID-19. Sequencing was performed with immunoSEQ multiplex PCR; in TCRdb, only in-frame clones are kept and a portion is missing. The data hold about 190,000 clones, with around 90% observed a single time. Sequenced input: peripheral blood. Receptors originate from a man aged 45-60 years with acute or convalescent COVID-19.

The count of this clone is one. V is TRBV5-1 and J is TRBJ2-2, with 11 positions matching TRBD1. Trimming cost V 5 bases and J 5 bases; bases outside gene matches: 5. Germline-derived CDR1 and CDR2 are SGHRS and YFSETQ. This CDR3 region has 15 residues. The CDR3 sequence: CASRPGTGGTGELFF. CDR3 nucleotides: TGCGCCAGCAGGCCCGGGACAGGGGGTACCGGGGAGCTGTTTTTT.

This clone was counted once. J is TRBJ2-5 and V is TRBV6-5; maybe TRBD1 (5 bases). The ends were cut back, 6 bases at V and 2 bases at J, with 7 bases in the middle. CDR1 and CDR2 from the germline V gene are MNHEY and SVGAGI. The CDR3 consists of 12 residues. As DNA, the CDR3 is TGTGCCAGCAGGGACATACAAGAGACCCAGTACTTC. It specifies CASRDIQETQYF.

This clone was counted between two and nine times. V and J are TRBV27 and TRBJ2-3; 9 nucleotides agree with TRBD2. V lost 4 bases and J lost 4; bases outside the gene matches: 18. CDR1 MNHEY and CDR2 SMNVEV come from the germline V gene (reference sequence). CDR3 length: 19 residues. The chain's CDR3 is CASSYAGGPPTNPPDTQYF. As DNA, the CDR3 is TGTGCCAGCAGTTACGCGGGAGGGCCCCCTACAAATCCCCCAGATACGCAGTATTTT.

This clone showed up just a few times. The CDR3 bases are TGTGCCAGCAGAGCCCGTACCAACACCGGGGAGCTGTTTTTT. It translates to CASRARTNTGELFF. This chain connects TRBV7-9 to TRBJ2-2; D unclear. There are 14 residues in the CDR3. Trimming shortened V by 6 bases and J by 2 bases, and 10 bases separated the two germline ends. CDR1 is SEHNR, CDR2 FQNEAQ, per germline (reference sequence).

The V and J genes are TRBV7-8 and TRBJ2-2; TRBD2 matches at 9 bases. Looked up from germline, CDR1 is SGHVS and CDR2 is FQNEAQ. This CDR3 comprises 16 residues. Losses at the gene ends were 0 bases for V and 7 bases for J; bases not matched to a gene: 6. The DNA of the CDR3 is TGTGCCAGCAGCTTAGCGCTAGCGGGAATTTTCGGGGAGCTGTTTTTT. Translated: CASSLALAGIFGELFF.

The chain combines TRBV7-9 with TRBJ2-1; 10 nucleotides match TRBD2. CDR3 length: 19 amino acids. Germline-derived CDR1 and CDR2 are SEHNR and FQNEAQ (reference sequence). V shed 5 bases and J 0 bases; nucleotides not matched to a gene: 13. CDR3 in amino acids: CASSPHPGLATSSYNEQFF. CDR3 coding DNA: TGTGCCAGCAGCCCCCATCCGGGACTAGCGACCAGCTCCTACAATGAGCAGTTCTTC.

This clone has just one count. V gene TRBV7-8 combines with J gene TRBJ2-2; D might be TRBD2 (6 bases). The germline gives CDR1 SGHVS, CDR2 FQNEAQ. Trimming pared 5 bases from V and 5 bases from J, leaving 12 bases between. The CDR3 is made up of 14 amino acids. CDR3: CASSPSGGTGELFF. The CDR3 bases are TGTGCCAGCAGCCCCAGTGGGGGGACCGGGGAGCTGTTTTTT.

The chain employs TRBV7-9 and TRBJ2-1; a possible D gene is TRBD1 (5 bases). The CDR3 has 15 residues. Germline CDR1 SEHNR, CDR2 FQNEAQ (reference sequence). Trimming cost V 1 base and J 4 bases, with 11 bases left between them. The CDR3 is CASSLGRVPYNEQFF. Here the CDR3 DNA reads TGTGCCAGCAGCTTAGGCAGGGTCCCTTACAATGAGCAGTTCTTC.

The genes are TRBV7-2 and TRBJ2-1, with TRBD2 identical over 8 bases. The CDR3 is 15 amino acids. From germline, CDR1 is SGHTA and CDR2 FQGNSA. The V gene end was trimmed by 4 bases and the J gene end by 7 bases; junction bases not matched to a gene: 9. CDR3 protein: CASSSLASGPNEQFF. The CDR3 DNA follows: TGTGCCAGCAGCTCCCTCGCTAGCGGGCCAAATGAGCAGTTCTTC.

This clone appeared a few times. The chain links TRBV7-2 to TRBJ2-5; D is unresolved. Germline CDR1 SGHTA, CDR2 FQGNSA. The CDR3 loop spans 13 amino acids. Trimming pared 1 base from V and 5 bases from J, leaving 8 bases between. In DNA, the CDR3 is TGTGCCAGCAGCTTAGGTTCGGTTGAGACCCAGTACTTC. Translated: CASSLGSVETQYF.

CDR3 nucleotides: TGTGCCAGCAGTGACAGGGGCCAGAACACTGAAGCTTTCTTT. Translating gives CASSDRGQNTEAFF. The chain has TRBV6-6 and TRBJ1-1; 8 positions agree with TRBD1. Germline values: CDR1 MNHNY, CDR2 SVGAGI (reference sequence). The J segment lost 1 base and the V segment lost 5 bases, leaving 3 bases of the junction unmatched. This CDR3 spans 14 amino acids.

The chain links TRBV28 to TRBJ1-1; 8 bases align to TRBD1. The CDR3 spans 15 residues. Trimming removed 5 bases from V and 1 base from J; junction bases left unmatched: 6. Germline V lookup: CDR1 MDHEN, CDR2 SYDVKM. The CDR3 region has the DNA TGTGCCAGCAGTCGGTCCGACAGGGGGAACACTGAAGCTTTCTTT. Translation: CASSRSDRGNTEAFF.

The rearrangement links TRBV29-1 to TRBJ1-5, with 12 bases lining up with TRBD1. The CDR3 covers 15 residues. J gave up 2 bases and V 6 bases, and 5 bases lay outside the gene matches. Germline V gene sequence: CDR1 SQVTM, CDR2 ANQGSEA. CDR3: CSVGQGAAGNQPQHF. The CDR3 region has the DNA TGCAGCGTGGGACAGGGGGCCGCGGGCAATCAGCCCCAGCATTTT. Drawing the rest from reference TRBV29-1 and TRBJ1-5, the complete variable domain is SAVISQKPSRDICQRGTSLTIQCQVDSQVTMMFWYRQQPGQSLTLIATANQGSEATYESGFVIDKFPISRPNLTFSTLTVSNMSPEDSSIYLCSVGQGAAGNQPQHFGDGTRLSIL.

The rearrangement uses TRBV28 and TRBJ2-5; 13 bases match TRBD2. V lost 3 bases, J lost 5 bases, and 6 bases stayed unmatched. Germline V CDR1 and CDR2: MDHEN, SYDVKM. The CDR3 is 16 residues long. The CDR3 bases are TGTGCCAGCAGTTTTGCACTAGCGGGAGGGCAGGAGACCCAGTACTTC. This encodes CASSFALAGGQETQYF.

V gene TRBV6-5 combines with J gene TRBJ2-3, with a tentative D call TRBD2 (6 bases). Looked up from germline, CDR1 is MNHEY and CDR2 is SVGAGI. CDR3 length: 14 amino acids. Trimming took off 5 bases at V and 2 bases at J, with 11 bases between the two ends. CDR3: CASSPWGVTDTQYF. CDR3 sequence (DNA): TGTGCCAGCAGTCCCTGGGGGGTCACAGATACGCAGTATTTT.

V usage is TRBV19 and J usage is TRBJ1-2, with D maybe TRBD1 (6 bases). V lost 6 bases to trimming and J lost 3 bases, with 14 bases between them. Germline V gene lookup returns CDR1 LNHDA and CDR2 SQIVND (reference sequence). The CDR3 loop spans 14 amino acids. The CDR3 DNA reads TGTGCCAGTAGCCCTCAGGGGATGGACTATGGCTACACCTTC. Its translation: CASSPQGMDYGYTF.

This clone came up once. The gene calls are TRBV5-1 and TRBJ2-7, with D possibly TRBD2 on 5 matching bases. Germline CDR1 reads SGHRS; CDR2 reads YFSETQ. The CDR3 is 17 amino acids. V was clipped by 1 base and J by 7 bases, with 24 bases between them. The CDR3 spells CASSLSVRGPAPGEQYF. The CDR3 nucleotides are TGCGCCAGCAGCTTGTCGGTTCGTGGTCCGGCACCGGGGGAGCAGTACTTC.

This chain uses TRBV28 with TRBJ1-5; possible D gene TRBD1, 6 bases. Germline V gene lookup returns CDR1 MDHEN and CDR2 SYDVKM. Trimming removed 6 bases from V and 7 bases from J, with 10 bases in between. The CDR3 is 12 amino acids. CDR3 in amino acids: CASRRGPQPQHF. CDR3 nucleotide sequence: TGTGCCAGCAGGCGGGGGCCCCAGCCCCAGCATTTT.

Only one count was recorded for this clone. CDR3 DNA: TGTGCCAGCAGCCCCCGTGCAGGGCCCTACGAGCAGTACTTC. This codes for CASSPRAGPYEQYF. The V gene is TRBV9, the J gene TRBJ2-7, with D possibly being TRBD1 (5 bases). Deletions cut 4 bases from V and 2 bases from J, with 13 bases between. This CDR3 contains 14 residues. Germline assignment: CDR1 SGDLS and CDR2 YYNGEE.

CDR3 protein: CASSHDRDWANVLTF. DNA for the CDR3: TGTGCCAGCAGCCACGACAGGGATTGGGCCAACGTCCTGACTTTC. This sequence joins TRBV16 and TRBJ2-6, with 7 positions matching TRBD1. The V and J ends lost 3 bases and 5 bases, in that order; junction bases with no gene match: 4. This CDR3 has 15 residues. Germline values: CDR1 KGHSY, CDR2 FQNENV.

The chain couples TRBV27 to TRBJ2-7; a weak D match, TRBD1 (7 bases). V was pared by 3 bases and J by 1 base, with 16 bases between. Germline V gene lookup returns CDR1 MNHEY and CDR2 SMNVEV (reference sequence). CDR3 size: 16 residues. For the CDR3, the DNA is TGTGCCAGCAGTTTGGCGGGGCAGGGGGTATCCTACGAGCAGTACTTC. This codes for CASSLAGQGVSYEQYF.

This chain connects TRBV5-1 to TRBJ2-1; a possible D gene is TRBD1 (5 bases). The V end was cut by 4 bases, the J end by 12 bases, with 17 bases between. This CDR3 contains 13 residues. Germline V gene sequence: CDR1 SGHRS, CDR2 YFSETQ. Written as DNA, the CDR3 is TGCGCCAGCAGCCCCGGACACCCTCGTGGGCAGTTCTTC. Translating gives CASSPGHPRGQFF.

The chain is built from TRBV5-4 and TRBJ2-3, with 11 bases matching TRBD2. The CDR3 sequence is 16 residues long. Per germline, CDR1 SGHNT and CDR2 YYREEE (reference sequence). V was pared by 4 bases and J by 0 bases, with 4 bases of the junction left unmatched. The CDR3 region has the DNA TGTGCCAGCAGCCCGGGACTAGCGGTTAGCACAGATACGCAGTATTTT. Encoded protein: CASSPGLAVSTDTQYF.

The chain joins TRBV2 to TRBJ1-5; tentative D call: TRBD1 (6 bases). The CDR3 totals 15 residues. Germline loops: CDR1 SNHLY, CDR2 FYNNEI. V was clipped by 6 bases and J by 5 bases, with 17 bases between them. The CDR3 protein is CASSDGTSHDQPQHF. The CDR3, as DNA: TGTGCCAGCAGCGACGGGACATCTCATGATCAGCCCCAGCATTTT. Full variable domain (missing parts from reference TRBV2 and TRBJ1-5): EPEVTQTPSHQVTQMGQEVILRCVPISNHLYFYWYRQILGQKVEFLVSFYNNEISEKSEIFDDQFSVERPDGSNFTLKIRSTKLEDSAMYFCASSDGTSHDQPQHFGDGTRLSIL.

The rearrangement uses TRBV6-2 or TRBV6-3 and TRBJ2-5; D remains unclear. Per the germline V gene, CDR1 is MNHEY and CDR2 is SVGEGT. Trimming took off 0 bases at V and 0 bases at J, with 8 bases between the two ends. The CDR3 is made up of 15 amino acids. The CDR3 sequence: CASSYSQDNQETQYF. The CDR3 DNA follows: TGTGCCAGCAGTTACTCCCAAGACAACCAAGAGACCCAGTACTTC.